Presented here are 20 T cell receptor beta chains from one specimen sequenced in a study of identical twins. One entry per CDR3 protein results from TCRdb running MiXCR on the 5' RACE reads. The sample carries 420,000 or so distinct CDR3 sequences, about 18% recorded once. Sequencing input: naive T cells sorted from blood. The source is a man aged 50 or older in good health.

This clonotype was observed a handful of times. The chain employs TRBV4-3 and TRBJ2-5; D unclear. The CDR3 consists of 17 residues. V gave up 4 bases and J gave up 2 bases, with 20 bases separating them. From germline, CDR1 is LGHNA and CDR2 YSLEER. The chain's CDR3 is CASSLRGVGEVQETQYF. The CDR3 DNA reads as TGCGCCAGCAGCCTCCGAGGCGTGGGTGAGGTTCAAGAGACCCAGTACTTC.

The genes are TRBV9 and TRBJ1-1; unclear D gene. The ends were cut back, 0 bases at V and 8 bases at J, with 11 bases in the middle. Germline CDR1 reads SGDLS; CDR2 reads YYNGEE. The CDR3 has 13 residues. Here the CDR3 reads CASSVGSETEAFF. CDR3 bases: TGTGCCAGCAGCGTAGGGTCAGAGACCGAAGCTTTCTTT. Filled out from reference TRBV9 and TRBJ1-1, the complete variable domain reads DSGVTQTPKHLITATGQRVTLRCSPRSGDLSVYWYQQSLDQGLQFLIQYYNGEERAKGNILERFSAQQFPDLHSELNLSSLELGDSALYFCASSVGSETEAFFGQGTRLTVV.

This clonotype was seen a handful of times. The CDR3 is CSARAEIGRGYGYTF. CDR3 nucleotides: TGCAGTGCTAGAGCCGAGATTGGTAGGGGCTATGGCTACACCTTC. The chain couples TRBV20-1 to TRBJ1-2, with D possibly being TRBD1 (5 bases). This CDR3 is built from 15 residues. V was clipped by 1 base and J by 4 bases, with 16 bases between them. CDR1 is DFQATT and CDR2 is SNEGSKA in the germline V gene (reference sequence).

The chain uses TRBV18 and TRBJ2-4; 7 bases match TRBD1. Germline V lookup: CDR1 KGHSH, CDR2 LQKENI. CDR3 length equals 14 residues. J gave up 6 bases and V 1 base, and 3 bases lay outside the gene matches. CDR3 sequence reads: CASSPRDSPNIQYF. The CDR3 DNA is TGTGCCAGCTCACCACGGGACAGCCCAAACATTCAGTACTTC. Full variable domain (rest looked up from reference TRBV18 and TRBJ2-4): NAGVMQNPRHLVRRRGQEARLRCSPMKGHSHVYWYRQLPEEGLKFMVYLQKENIIDESGMPKERFSAEFPKEGPSILRIQQVVRGDSAAYFCASSPRDSPNIQYFGAGTRLSVL.

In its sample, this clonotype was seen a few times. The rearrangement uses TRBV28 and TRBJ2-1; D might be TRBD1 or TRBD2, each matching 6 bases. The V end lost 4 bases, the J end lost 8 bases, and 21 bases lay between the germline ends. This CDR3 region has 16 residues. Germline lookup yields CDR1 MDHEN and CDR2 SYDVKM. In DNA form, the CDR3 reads TGTGCCAGCAGTTACCCCCCAGCGGGCTCAGGGGATGAGCAGTTCTTC. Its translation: CASSYPPAGSGDEQFF.

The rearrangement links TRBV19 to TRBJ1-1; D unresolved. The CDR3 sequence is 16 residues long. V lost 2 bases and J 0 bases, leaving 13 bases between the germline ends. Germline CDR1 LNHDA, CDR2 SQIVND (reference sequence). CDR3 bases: TGTGCCAGTAGTATATTATCCCGAGGTATGAACACTGAAGCTTTCTTT. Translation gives CASSILSRGMNTEAFF.

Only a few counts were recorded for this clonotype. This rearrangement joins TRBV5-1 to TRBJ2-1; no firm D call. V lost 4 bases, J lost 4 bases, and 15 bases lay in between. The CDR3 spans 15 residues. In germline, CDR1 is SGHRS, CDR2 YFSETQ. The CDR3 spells CASSRRTDLYNEQFF. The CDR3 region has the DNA TGCGCCAGCAGCCGAAGGACGGACCTTTACAATGAGCAGTTCTTC. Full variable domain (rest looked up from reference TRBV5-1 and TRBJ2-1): KAGVTQTPRYLIKTRGQQVTLSCSPISGHRSVSWYQQTPGQGLQFLFEYFSETQRNKGNFPGRFSGRQFSNSRSEMNVSTLELGDSALYLCASSRRTDLYNEQFFGPGTRLTVL.

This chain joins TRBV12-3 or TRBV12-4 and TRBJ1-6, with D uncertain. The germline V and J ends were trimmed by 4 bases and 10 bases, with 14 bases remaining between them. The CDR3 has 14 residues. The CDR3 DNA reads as TGTGCCAGCAGTTGGGTGGCCGGCAGGTCACCCCTCCACTTT. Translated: CASSWVAGRSPLHF.

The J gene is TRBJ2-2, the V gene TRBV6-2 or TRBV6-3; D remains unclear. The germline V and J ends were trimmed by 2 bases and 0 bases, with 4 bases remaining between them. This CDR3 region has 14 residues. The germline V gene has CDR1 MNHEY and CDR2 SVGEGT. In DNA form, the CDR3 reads TGTGCCAGCAGTTACACACCGAACACCGGGGAGCTGTTTTTT. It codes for CASSYTPNTGELFF.

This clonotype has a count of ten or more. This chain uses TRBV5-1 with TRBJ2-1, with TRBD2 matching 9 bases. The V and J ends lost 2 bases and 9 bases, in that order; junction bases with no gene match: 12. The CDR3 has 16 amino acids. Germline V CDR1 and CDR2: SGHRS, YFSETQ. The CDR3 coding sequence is TGCGCCAGCAGCTTTACGTTAGCGGGAGTACTAGGTGAGCAGTTCTTC. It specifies CASSFTLAGVLGEQFF.

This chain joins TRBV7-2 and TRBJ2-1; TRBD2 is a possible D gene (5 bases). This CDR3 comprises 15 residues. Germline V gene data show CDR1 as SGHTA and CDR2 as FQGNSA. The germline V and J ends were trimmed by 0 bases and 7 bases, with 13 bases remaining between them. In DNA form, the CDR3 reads TGTGCCAGCAGCTTAGCGCGGACTCGCATGAATGAGCAGTTCTTC. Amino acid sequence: CASSLARTRMNEQFF.

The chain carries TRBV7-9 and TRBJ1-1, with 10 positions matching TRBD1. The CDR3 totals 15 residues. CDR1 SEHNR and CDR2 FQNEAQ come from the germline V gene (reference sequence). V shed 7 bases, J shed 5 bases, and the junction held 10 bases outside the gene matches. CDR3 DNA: TGTGCCAGCACCCGTGACAGGGGGCAGGTTACTGAAGCTTTCTTT. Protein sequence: CASTRDRGQVTEAFF.

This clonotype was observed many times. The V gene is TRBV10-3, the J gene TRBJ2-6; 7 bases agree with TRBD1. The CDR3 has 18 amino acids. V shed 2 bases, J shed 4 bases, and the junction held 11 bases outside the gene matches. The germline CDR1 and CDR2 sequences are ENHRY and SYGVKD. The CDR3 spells CAISEATSGGRGANVLTF. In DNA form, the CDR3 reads TGTGCCATCAGTGAGGCAACTTCAGGGGGTCGGGGGGCCAACGTCCTGACTTTC.

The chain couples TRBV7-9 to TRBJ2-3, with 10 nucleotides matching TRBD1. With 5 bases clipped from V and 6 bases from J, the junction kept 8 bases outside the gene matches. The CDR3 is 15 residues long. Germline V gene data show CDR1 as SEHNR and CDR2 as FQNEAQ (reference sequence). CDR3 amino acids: CASSNRQGAWDTQYF. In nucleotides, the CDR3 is TGTGCCAGCAGCAACCGACAGGGGGCTTGGGATACGCAGTATTTT.

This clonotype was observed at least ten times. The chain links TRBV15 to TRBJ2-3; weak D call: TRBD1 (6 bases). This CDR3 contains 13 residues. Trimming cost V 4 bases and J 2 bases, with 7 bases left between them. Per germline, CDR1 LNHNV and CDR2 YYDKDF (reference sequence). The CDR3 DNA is TGTGCCACCAGCACAGGGGCCACAGATACGCAGTATTTT. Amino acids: CATSTGATDTQYF.

The CDR3 here is CSVVRQYTDTQYF. The CDR3 nucleotides are TGCAGCGTTGTCCGACAGTACACAGATACGCAGTATTTT. The chain links TRBV29-1 to TRBJ2-3, with D tentatively TRBD1 (5 bases). Trimming removed 4 bases at V and 2 bases at J, with 10 bases between. The CDR3 is made up of 13 amino acids. CDR1 and CDR2 (germline): SQVTM, ANQGSEA.

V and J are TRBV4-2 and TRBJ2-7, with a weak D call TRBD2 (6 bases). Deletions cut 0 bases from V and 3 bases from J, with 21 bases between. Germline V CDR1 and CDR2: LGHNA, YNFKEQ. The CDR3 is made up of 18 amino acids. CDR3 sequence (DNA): TGTGCCAGCAGCCAAGATCCGGCGCCGTTGGCGGGACTCTACGAGCAGTACTTC. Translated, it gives CASSQDPAPLAGLYEQYF.

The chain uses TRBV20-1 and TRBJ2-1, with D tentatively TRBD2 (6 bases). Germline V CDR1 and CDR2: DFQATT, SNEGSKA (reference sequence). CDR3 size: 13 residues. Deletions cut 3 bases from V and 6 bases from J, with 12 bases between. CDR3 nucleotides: TGCAGTGCTAGTCCGGGACTCAGCAATGAGCAGTTCTTC. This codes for CSASPGLSNEQFF.

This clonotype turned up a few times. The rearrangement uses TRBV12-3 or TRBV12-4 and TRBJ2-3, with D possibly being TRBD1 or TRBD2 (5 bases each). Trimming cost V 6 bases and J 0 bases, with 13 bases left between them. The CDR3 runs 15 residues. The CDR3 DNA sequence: TGTGCCAGCAGCCCTAGCAGGGAGAGCACAGATACGCAGTATTTT. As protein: CASSPSRESTDTQYF.

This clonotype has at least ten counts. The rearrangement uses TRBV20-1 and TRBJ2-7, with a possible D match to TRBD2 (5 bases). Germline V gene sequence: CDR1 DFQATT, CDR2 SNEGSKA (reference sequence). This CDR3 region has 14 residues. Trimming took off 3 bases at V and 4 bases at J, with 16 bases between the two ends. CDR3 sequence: CSASPMRAAYEQYF. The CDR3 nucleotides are TGCAGTGCTAGCCCCATGAGGGCGGCGTACGAGCAGTACTTC.